A single sample is the source of the 24 T cell receptor beta chains below, sequenced in a study of shared T cell receptors in the human thymus (dated by TCRdb to about 2021). Library generation was performed with the immunoSEQ multiplex PCR assay. In TCRdb, the immuneACCESS table is reduced to in-frame sequences with V and J assigned. These tables do not hold every clone; where another copy was compared, an unresolved V gene accounts for under half, and the others remain unexplained. This sample gives over 650,000 clones in total; about 89% of them show up just once. The ten most abundant clones make up 0.0094% of the sample. These data were likewise used in another study, on human thymus T cells.

The sequenced sample was thymocytes. These receptors all come from a boy under two years old with a congenital heart defect. Donor details come from another sample of the same person, matched by shared clones.

In its sample, this clone was seen a few times. The chain links TRBV7-9 to TRBJ1-1; possibly TRBD1 for D (5 bases). The CDR3 is 16 amino acids. V was shortened by 5 bases and J by 2 bases, with 18 bases between the two germline ends. Germline V gene lookup returns CDR1 SEHNR and CDR2 FQNEAQ (reference sequence). CDR3 nucleotide sequence: TGTGCCAGCAGCCCGAGGGACTCCGACCGCAACACTGAAGCTTTCTTT. It codes for CASSPRDSDRNTEAFF.

This clone was seen a single time. The V gene is TRBV28, the J gene TRBJ1-5; 9 bases fit TRBD1. Germline V gene lookup returns CDR1 MDHEN and CDR2 SYDVKM. This CDR3 spans 19 amino acids. With 6 bases clipped from V and 0 bases from J, the junction kept 15 bases outside the gene matches. The CDR3 region has the DNA TGTGCCAGCAGCTCCGCCCGGGACAGGGAAAGGGCTAGCAATCAGCCCCAGCATTTT. Protein sequence: CASSSARDRERASNQPQHF.

J is TRBJ1-6 and V is TRBV6-6, with TRBD1 matching over 8 bases. The ends lost 8 bases at V and 7 bases at J; junction bases unmatched: 10. Germline V gene data show CDR1 as MNHNY and CDR2 as SVGAGI (reference sequence). This CDR3 contains 15 residues. The CDR3 nucleotides read TGTGCCAGCCCCCCCGACAGGGGAAGGAATTCACCCCTCCACTTT. Encoded protein: CASPPDRGRNSPLHF.

V is TRBV10-3 and J is TRBJ2-1; 10 positions agree with TRBD1. Germline CDR1 reads ENHRY; CDR2 reads SYGVKD. V was pared by 3 bases and J by 5 bases, with 4 bases of the junction left unmatched. The length of the CDR3 is 15 residues. This CDR3 is CAISEGTGVNNEQFF. The CDR3 DNA reads TGTGCCATCAGTGAAGGGACAGGGGTAAACAATGAGCAGTTCTTC.

The chain links TRBV7-8 to TRBJ2-7, with D maybe TRBD1 (5 bases). V lost 1 base and J lost 8, with 12 bases in between. The germline V gene has CDR1 SGHVS and CDR2 FQNEAQ. The CDR3 is 13 amino acids. The chain's CDR3 is CASSLVSRAQQYF. The CDR3 region has the DNA TGTGCCAGCAGCTTAGTTTCCAGGGCGCAGCAGTACTTC.

V and J are TRBV28 and TRBJ1-2; possibly TRBD1 for D (5 bases). Trimming left V 5 bases short and J 0 bases short, with 19 bases between. CDR3 size: 17 residues. Germline CDR1 and CDR2: MDHEN and SYDVKM. The CDR3 region has the DNA TGTGCCAGCAGTGCACAGGACGACTTTGCAACTAACTATGGCTACACCTTC. As protein: CASSAQDDFATNYGYTF.

The chain combines TRBV4-3 with TRBJ2-7, with 7 bases that match TRBD2. CDR3 length: 16 amino acids. Per germline, CDR1 LGHNA and CDR2 YSLEER. After removal of 0 bases from V and 2 bases from J, the junction contained 7 bases not matched to a gene. CDR3 sequence: CASSQELAGETYEQYF. In nucleotides, the CDR3 is TGCGCCAGCAGCCAAGAGTTGGCGGGAGAAACCTACGAGCAGTACTTC.

V and J are TRBV28 and TRBJ2-7; possibly TRBD1 for D (6 bases). This CDR3 contains 11 residues. V gave up 8 bases and J gave up 5 bases, with 10 bases separating them. Germline V CDR1 and CDR2: MDHEN, SYDVKM. The CDR3 spells CASVQGDEQYF. The CDR3 nucleotides are TGTGCCAGCGTACAGGGTGACGAGCAGTACTTC.

This clone has more than one count but fewer than ten. The sample holds other DNA sequences that translate to the same CDR3. The CDR3 loop reads CASSSGNQPQHF. DNA for the CDR3: TGTGCCAGCAGTAGCGGCAATCAGCCCCAGCATTTT. The chain couples TRBV28 to TRBJ1-5; D remains ambiguous. The CDR3 runs 12 residues. The ends were cut back, 5 bases at V and 2 bases at J, with 4 bases in the middle. The germline gives CDR1 MDHEN, CDR2 SYDVKM. The entire variable domain, with the rest obtained from reference TRBV28 and TRBJ1-5, is as follows: DVKVTQSSRYLVKRTGEKVFLECVQDMDHENMFWYRQDPGLGLRLIYFSYDVKMKEKGDIPEGYSVSREKKERFSLILESASTNQTSMYLCASSSGNQPQHFGDGTRLSIL.

Only one count was recorded for this clone. This chain links TRBV5-4 with TRBJ1-5, with D hard to call. There are 12 residues in the CDR3. V was pared by 0 bases and J by 6 bases, with 4 bases between. Germline V gives CDR1 SGHNT, CDR2 YYREEE (reference sequence). The CDR3, as DNA: TGTGCCAGCAGCTTGGACGGTCAGCCCCAGCATTTT. This codes for CASSLDGQPQHF.

The chain joins TRBV6-5 to TRBJ2-3; 11 positions agree with TRBD2. V was clipped by 4 bases and J by 7 bases; unmatched bases: 7. CDR1 and CDR2 (germline): MNHEY, SVGAGI. The CDR3 sequence is 15 residues long. The CDR3 bases are TGTGCCAGCAGTTCCATAGCGGGAGGGGTAAATACGCAGTATTTT. Its translation: CASSSIAGGVNTQYF.

The V call is TRBV4-2, the J call TRBJ1-3, with D possibly matching TRBD1 (5 bases). Germline-derived CDR1 and CDR2 are LGHNA and YNFKEQ. The CDR3 runs 15 residues. V was trimmed by 5 bases and J by 4 bases, leaving 15 bases between them. CDR3 amino acids: CASSSGPLGGNTIYF. As DNA, the CDR3 is TGTGCCAGCAGCTCAGGGCCCCTGGGGGGAAACACCATATATTTT.

The CDR3 DNA follows: TGCGCCAGCAGCTGGGACCTTACAGGGATAAGGGGCTACACCTTC. It is translated as CASSWDLTGIRGYTF. The rearrangement joins TRBV5-1 to TRBJ1-2, with D possibly TRBD1 on 6 matching bases. This CDR3 contains 15 residues. Germline V gene sequence: CDR1 SGHRS, CDR2 YFSETQ. V was shortened by 3 bases and J by 8 bases, with 20 bases between the two germline ends.

V is TRBV11-2 and J is TRBJ1-2; D perhaps matches TRBD1 (6 bases). Trimming pared 6 bases from V and 6 bases from J, leaving 14 bases between. This CDR3 region has 13 residues. CDR1 SGHAT and CDR2 FQNNGV come from the germline V gene. This CDR3 reads CASREKQGNGYTF. CDR3 DNA: TGTGCCAGCAGGGAAAAACAGGGAAATGGCTACACCTTC.

The CDR3, as DNA: TGTGCCAGCAGCCCCGGGGAGGGGGTAGGGAGTGGCTACACCTTC. Its protein is CASSPGEGVGSGYTF. The rearrangement links TRBV7-2 to TRBJ1-2, with D possibly being TRBD1 (6 bases). This CDR3 has 15 amino acids. V was trimmed by 5 bases and J by 7 bases, leaving 20 bases between them. Germline V lookup: CDR1 SGHTA, CDR2 FQGNSA.

The chain links TRBV4-3 to TRBJ1-5, with TRBD1 identical over 8 bases. This CDR3 spans 15 amino acids. The ends lost 0 bases at V and 6 bases at J; junction bases unmatched: 4. The germline V gene has CDR1 LGHNA and CDR2 YSLEER. The CDR3 DNA sequence: TGCGCCAGCAGCCAAGAATATACAGGGGGTCAGCCCCAGCATTTT. Protein product: CASSQEYTGGQPQHF.

V gene TRBV27 combines with J gene TRBJ1-4, with 7 bases matching TRBD1. This CDR3 has 15 amino acids. The trim removed 1 base at V and 8 bases at J, leaving 7 bases unmatched. The germline gives CDR1 MNHEY, CDR2 SMNVEV (reference sequence). This CDR3 reads CASSLLYRGNEKLFF. CDR3 DNA sequence: TGTGCCAGCAGTTTATTGTACAGGGGAAACGAAAAACTGTTTTTT.

This clone was detected a few times. The CDR3 loop is CASSPGTSGAIKETQYF. DNA for the CDR3: TGTGCCAGCAGTCCAGGGACTAGCGGGGCCATAAAAGAGACCCAGTACTTC. V and J are TRBV28 and TRBJ2-5, with 13 bases lining up with TRBD2. This CDR3 has 17 residues. Trimming removed 5 bases from V and 3 bases from J; junction bases left unmatched: 9. Germline V gene data show CDR1 as MDHEN and CDR2 as SYDVKM.

This clone appeared a single time. V and J are TRBV5-4 and TRBJ1-2; D unclear. The germline V gene has CDR1 SGHNT and CDR2 YYREEE (reference sequence). V shed 3 bases and J shed 7 bases, with 10 bases lying between them. The CDR3 has 12 residues. CDR3 coding DNA: TGTGCCAGCAGCTCCCACTCGTTTGGCTACACCTTC. Amino acids: CASSSHSFGYTF.

For this clone: The sample contains more than one DNA sequence encoding this CDR3. The rearrangement uses TRBV12-5 and TRBJ1-5, with no clear D. Germline assignment: CDR1 LGHNT and CDR2 FRNRAP. V was clipped by 0 bases and J by 3 bases, with 3 bases between them. The length of the CDR3 is 13 residues. The CDR3 DNA reads as TGTGCTAGTGGTTTGGTACTCAATCAGCCCCAGCATTTT. Translated: CASGLVLNQPQHF.

J is TRBJ2-7 and V is TRBV7-9; no clear D. The germline V gene has CDR1 SEHNR and CDR2 FQNEAQ (reference sequence). V lost 4 bases, J lost 0 bases, and 7 bases lay in between. The CDR3 has 13 amino acids. As DNA, the CDR3 is TGTGCCAGCAGCTCAAGGAGCTCCTACGAGCAGTACTTC. Its protein product is CASSSRSSYEQYF.

The V gene is TRBV11-2, the J gene TRBJ2-7; D possibly corresponds to TRBD2 (6 bases). The CDR3 totals 15 residues. The V gene's germline CDR1 is SGHAT and CDR2 FQNNGV. V lost 3 bases, J lost 3 bases, and 15 bases lay in between. CDR3 in DNA: TGTGCCAGCAGCTTCATACCCGCGGGATACTACGAGCAGTACTTC. It is translated as CASSFIPAGYYEQYF.

V gene TRBV19 combines with J gene TRBJ2-7; maybe TRBD1 (5 bases). Germline lookup yields CDR1 LNHDA and CDR2 SQIVND (reference sequence). V lost 5 bases, J lost 1 base, and 21 bases lay in between. The CDR3 runs to 17 residues. The CDR3 region is CASSPPPGLNRSYEQYF. The CDR3 coding sequence is TGTGCCAGTAGTCCACCTCCCGGGCTGAACAGGTCCTACGAGCAGTACTTC.

V usage is TRBV15 and J usage is TRBJ1-5; D is unclear. The CDR3 covers 16 residues. The V gene lost 1 base and the J gene lost 6 bases, with 16 bases spanning the gap. Germline V lookup: CDR1 LNHNV, CDR2 YYDKDF (reference sequence). The CDR3 here is CATSRVRGPLGQPQHF. In nucleotides, the CDR3 is TGTGCCACCAGCAGAGTCCGAGGGCCCCTAGGTCAGCCCCAGCATTTT.